This T cell receptor (beta chain) was documented in a study of blood T cell repertoires in COVID-19. Across the whole study: T cells, B-cell-depleted T cells, or PBMCs provided the cDNA or gDNA that served as material.

This clone was observed once. Per the original data handling: Reference gene primer amplification gave nucleated cell count estimates. Here immunoSEQ multiplex PCR was the method, and the copy in TCRdb shows in-frame clones only, minus some. From that table come the V and J calls and clone size; the DNA was used to work out D and trimming. The table shows about 180,000 clones, with 80% to 85% occurring only once. The V end lost 5 bases, the J end lost 5 bases, and 12 bases lay between the germline ends. Germline assignment: CDR1 SGHTA and CDR2 FQGTGA. The CDR3 extends over 14 amino acids. Seattle participants joined during active infection and were tracked over time.

This TCR derives from a woman aged 40-49 years with COVID-19, enrolled during active disease. Sequencing was done on a sample of peripheral blood. The chain has TRBV7-3 and TRBJ2-2, with unresolved D. DNA of the CDR3: TGTGCCAGCAGCCTCACCTCGGGTACCGGGGAGCTGTTTTTT. Translated, it gives CASSLTSGTGELFF.